Given below is one T cell receptor beta chain in context. Its antigen is undetermined. The V end lost 2 bases, the J end lost 6 bases, and 11 bases lay between the germline ends. The CDR3 covers 15 residues. Arm-PCR of CDR3 regions and iRepertoire HTBI primers were the basis on which TCR beta libraries were built. TCRdb used MiXCR to reprocess the multiplex PCR reads, holding one entry per CDR3 protein. Among about 460,000 distinct CDR3 sequences listed, under 25% were seen once. The data were taken from a study of regulatory T cells in long-lasting Graves disease. Whole-study context: Persistent Graves' disease required over 5 years of antithyroid drugs and positive TSH receptor antibodies.

Time point here: persistent/refractory GD, antithyroid drugs over 5 years with positive TRAb. The TCR library was prepared using RNA isolated from PBMCs. Study-level points and caveats: Reduced TCR diversity was observed in persistent Graves' patients versus newly diagnosed patients.

The V call is TRBV12-3 or TRBV12-4, the J call TRBJ1-6, with a possible D match to TRBD1 (5 bases). Sequenced here: peripheral blood mononuclear cells (PBMCs), sampled when the disease was refractory, from a patient treated with antithyroid drugs. This clonotype was sampled from a female donor with Graves disease. CDR3 in amino acids: CASSLMGPSNSPLHF. CDR3 DNA sequence: TGTGCCAGCAGTTTAATGGGACCGAGTAATTCACCCCTCCACTTT.